The 9 T cell receptor beta chains given below trace back to one sample, sequenced in a study of chemoradiotherapy in HPV16-positive cancers. Profiled with immunoSEQ multiplex PCR; TCRdb holds only in-frame clones, not every one. The repertoire consists of some 2,000 clones, with 73% occurring once and the leading ten covering roughly 29%. The biological material was taken from a patient who underwent chemoradiotherapy. The receptors come from a human donor with HPV-associated anogenital cancer.

In its sample, this clone was seen a few times. The V gene is TRBV18, the J gene TRBJ1-1, with TRBD1 matching 9 bases. Germline CDR1 is KGHSH and CDR2 is LQKENI. CDR3 length: 14 amino acids. V gave up 3 bases and J gave up 3 bases; unmatched junction bases: 2. The CDR3 protein is CASSPGTGHTEAFF. The CDR3 region has the DNA TGTGCCAGCTCACCTGGGACAGGGCACACTGAAGCTTTCTTT. Full variable domain (rest looked up from reference TRBV18 and TRBJ1-1): NAGVMQNPRHLVRRRGQEARLRCSPMKGHSHVYWYRQLPEEGLKFMVYLQKENIIDESGMPKERFSAEFPKEGPSILRIQQVVRGDSAAYFCASSPGTGHTEAFFGQGTRLTVV.

This clone appeared a few times. The chain joins TRBV5-4 to TRBJ2-3; D might be TRBD1 (6 bases). Germline assignment: CDR1 SGHNT and CDR2 YYREEE (reference sequence). The CDR3 spans 15 residues. Trimming cost V 2 bases and J 2 bases, with 12 bases left between them. The CDR3 spells CASSLETGYTDTQYF. CDR3 bases: TGTGCCAGCAGCTTAGAGACAGGCTACACAGATACGCAGTATTTT.

This chain joins TRBV5-4 and TRBJ2-3; D perhaps matches TRBD2 (5 bases). The CDR3 totals 16 residues. Trimming stripped 3 bases from V and 4 bases from J, with 18 bases between. CDR1 and CDR2 (germline): SGHNT, YYREEE (reference sequence). DNA of the CDR3: TGTGCCAGCAGCTGGAAAATTCAAGCGGCGGCAGATACGCAGTATTTT. This translates into CASSWKIQAAADTQYF.

The rearrangement links TRBV5-4 to TRBJ2-5, with D possibly being TRBD1 or TRBD2 (5 bases each). V lost 3 bases and J 4 bases, leaving 13 bases between the germline ends. Germline assignment: CDR1 SGHNT and CDR2 YYREEE (reference sequence). The CDR3 totals 14 residues. The CDR3 coding sequence is TGTGCCAGCAGCTCCGAGGGACCCCTAGAGACCCAGTACTTC. This sequence encodes CASSSEGPLETQYF.

The chain recombines TRBV6-5 with TRBJ2-2; D is unclear. CDR3 size: 13 residues. V lost 2 bases to trimming and J lost 1 base, with 2 bases between them. Germline CDR1 and CDR2: MNHEY and SVGAGI. CDR3 in DNA: TGTGCCAGCAGTTACCAGAACACCGGGGAGCTGTTTTTT. Protein sequence: CASSYQNTGELFF.

The chain employs TRBV9 and TRBJ2-2; 8 bases fit TRBD1. V shed 4 bases and J 5 bases; nucleotides not matched to a gene: 7. Germline V gene sequence: CDR1 SGDLS, CDR2 YYNGEE. CDR3 size: 15 residues. In DNA form, the CDR3 reads TGTGCCAGCAGCCAGGGGGCAACTTTAACCGGGGAGCTGTTTTTT. This codes for CASSQGATLTGELFF. The variable domain in full, completed from reference TRBV9 and TRBJ2-2, reads DSGVTQTPKHLITATGQRVTLRCSPRSGDLSVYWYQQSLDQGLQFLIQYYNGEERAKGNILERFSAQQFPDLHSELNLSSLELGDSALYFCASSQGATLTGELFFGEGSRLTVL.

This chain joins TRBV9 and TRBJ2-2; D uncertain. Germline V CDR1 and CDR2: SGDLS, YYNGEE. The V and J ends lost 5 bases and 7 bases respectively, with 9 bases between them. The CDR3 runs 12 residues. Here the CDR3 DNA reads TGTGCCAGCAGTCGGGCAGGCGGGGAGCTGTTTTTT. Translated: CASSRAGGELFF.

V usage is TRBV19 and J usage is TRBJ2-1, with 9 bases identical to TRBD2. Germline loops: CDR1 LNHDA, CDR2 SQIVND (reference sequence). The CDR3 covers 15 residues. J was trimmed by 5 bases and V by 5 bases; bases with no gene match: 7. The CDR3 reads CASSLASGAHNEQFF. Here the CDR3 DNA reads TGTGCCAGTAGTTTGGCTAGCGGGGCTCACAATGAGCAGTTCTTC.

V and J are TRBV19 and TRBJ1-1; unclear D gene. Germline V gives CDR1 LNHDA, CDR2 SQIVND (reference sequence). With 5 bases removed from V and 5 bases from J, the gap between germline ends came to 27 bases. This CDR3 is 18 amino acids long. CDR3 nucleotide sequence: TGTGCCAGTAGTCCCCGACTGTTAAGGACCCTGATGGGGACTGAAGCTTTCTTT. Translation: CASSPRLLRTLMGTEAFF.